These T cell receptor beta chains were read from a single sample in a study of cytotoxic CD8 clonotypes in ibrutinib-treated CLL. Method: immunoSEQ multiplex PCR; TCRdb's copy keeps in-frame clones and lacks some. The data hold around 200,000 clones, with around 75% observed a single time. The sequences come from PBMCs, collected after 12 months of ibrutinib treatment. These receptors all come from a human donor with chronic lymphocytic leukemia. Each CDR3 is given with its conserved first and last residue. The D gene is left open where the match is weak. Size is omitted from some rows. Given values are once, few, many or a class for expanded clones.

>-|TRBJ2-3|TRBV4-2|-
CASSQGQSSTQYF
TGTGCCAGCAGCCAAGGCCAGTCTAGTACGCAGTATTTT
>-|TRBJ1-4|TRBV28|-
CASGLEGSYEKLFF
TGTGCCAGCGGATTGGAGGGAAGTTACGAAAAACTGTTTTTT
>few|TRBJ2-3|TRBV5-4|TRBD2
CASSIPGLAIADTQYF
TGTGCCAGCAGCATCCCCGGACTAGCGATAGCAGATACGCAGTATTTT
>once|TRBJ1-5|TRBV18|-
CASSPGYSNQPQHF
TGTGCCAGCTCACCGGGGTATAGCAATCAGCCCCAGCATTTT
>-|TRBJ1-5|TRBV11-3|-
CASSLEGRRLF
TGTGCCAGCAGCTTAGAGGGGCGGCGACTTTTT
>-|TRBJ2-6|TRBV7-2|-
CASSYNRAGANVLTF
TGTGCCAGCAGCTACAACAGGGCCGGGGCCAACGTCCTGACTTTC
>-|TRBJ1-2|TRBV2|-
CASRASSGYTF
TGTGCCAGCAGGGCCAGTAGTGGCTACACCTTC
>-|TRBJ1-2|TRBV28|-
CATESGNYGYTF
TGTGCCACTGAGAGTGGTAACTATGGCTACACCTTC
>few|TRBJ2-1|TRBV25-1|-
CASRRSISYNEQFF
TGTGCCAGCAGGAGATCGATATCCTACAATGAGCAGTTCTTC
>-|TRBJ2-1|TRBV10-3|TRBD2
CASKPGLAGGGSYNEQFF
TGTGCCTCGAAACCGGGACTAGCGGGAGGAGGGTCCTACAATGAGCAGTTCTTC
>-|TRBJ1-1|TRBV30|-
CAPPRTGGTEAFF
TGTGCCCCCCCAAGGACCGGGGGCACTGAAGCTTTCTTT
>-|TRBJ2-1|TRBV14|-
CASSQFGTYNEQFF
TGTGCCAGCAGCCAATTCGGCACCTACAATGAGCAGTTCTTC
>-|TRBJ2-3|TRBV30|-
CAWSVPVVSDTQYF
TGTGCCTGGAGTGTACCGGTCGTATCGGATACGCAGTATTTT
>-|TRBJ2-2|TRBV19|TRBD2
CASRTQASGAHGELFF
TGTGCCAGTAGAACTCAAGCTAGCGGGGCCCACGGGGAGCTGTTTTTT
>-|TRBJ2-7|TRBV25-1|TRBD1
CASSELTGETYEQYF
TGTGCCAGCAGTGAATTGACAGGGGAAACCTACGAGCAGTACTTC
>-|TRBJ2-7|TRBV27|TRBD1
CASSRRQGPEQYF
TGTGCCAGCAGTCGCAGACAGGGACCCGAGCAGTACTTC
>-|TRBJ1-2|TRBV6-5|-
CASSYSQGSGGYTF
TGTGCCAGCAGTTACTCTCAGGGATCTGGTGGCTACACCTTC
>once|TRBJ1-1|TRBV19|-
CASSIPARLPKLNTEAFF
TGTGCCAGTAGTATACCTGCCCGGCTACCGAAATTGAACACTGAAGCTTTCTTT
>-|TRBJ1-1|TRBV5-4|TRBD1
CASSNTLGQGNLNTEAFF
TGTGCCAGCAGCAATACCTTGGGACAGGGCAATCTGAACACTGAAGCTTTCTTT
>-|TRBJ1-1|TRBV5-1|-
CASSSEVGPRSVEAFF
TGCGCCAGCAGCTCAGAAGTGGGACCGCGTAGTGTGGAGGCTTTCTTT
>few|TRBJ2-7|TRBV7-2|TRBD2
CASSHGGAYEQYF
TGTGCCAGCAGCCACGGGGGGGCATACGAGCAGTACTTC
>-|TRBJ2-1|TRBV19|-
CASSIPGLLSSYNEQFF
TGTGCCAGTAGTATTCCGGGACTTCTGAGCTCCTACAATGAGCAGTTCTTC
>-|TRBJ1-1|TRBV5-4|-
CASSWGTGLNTEAFF
TGTGCCAGCAGCTGGGGGACGGGATTGAACACTGAAGCTTTCTTT
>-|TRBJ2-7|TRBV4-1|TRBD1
CASSQGPGQHYEQYF
TGCGCCAGCAGCCAAGGTCCGGGACAGCACTACGAGCAGTACTTC
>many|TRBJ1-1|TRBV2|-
CASRLRFTEAFF
TGTGCCAGTCGGTTAAGGTTTACTGAAGCTTTCTTT
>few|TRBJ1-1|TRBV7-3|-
CASSKDRILGNTEAFF
TGTGCCAGCAGCAAAGACAGGATACTGGGGAACACTGAAGCTTTCTTT
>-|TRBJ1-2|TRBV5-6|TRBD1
CASSAGTGDNYGYTF
TGTGCCAGCAGCGCCGGGACAGGGGATAACTATGGCTACACCTTC
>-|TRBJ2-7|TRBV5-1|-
CASSPQYF
TGCGCCAGCAGCCCTCAGTACTTC
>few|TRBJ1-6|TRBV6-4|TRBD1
CASSDSGQGASPLHF
TGTGCCAGCAGTGACTCGGGACAGGGGGCTTCACCCCTCCACTTT
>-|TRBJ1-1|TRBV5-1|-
CASRVQSWNTEAFF
TGCGCCAGCAGGGTCCAAAGTTGGAACACTGAAGCTTTCTTT
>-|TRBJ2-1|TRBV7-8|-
CASSSRGGQGFNEQFF
TGTGCCAGCAGCTCCCGGGGGGGACAGGGCTTCAATGAGCAGTTCTTC
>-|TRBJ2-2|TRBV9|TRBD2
CASSVRGGNTGELFF
TGTGCCAGCAGCGTTCGCGGGGGGAACACCGGGGAGCTGTTTTTT
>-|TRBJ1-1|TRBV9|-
CASSAPGLHQAFF
TGTGCCAGCAGCGCCCCGGGACTGCACCAAGCTTTCTTT
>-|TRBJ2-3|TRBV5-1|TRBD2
CASSHLAGGPTDTQYF
TGCGCCAGCAGCCACCTAGCGGGAGGGCCGACAGATACGCAGTATTTT
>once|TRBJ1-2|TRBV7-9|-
CASSLAEATSDGYTF
TGTGCCAGCAGCTTAGCGGAGGCGACGTCGGATGGCTACACCTTC
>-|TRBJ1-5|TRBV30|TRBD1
CAWSGEGVTGTQPQHF
TGTGCCTGGAGTGGAGAGGGGGTGACAGGGACTCAGCCCCAGCATTTT
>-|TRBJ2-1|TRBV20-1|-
CSARDLGEQFF
TGCAGTGCTAGAGATCTGGGTGAGCAGTTCTTC
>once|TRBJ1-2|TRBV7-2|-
CASSLSRVANYGYTF
TGTGCCAGCAGCTTAAGCAGGGTAGCTAACTATGGCTACACCTTC
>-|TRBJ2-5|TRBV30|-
CAWSQWGGGETQYF
TGTGCCTGGAGTCAGTGGGGGGGCGGTGAGACCCAGTACTTC
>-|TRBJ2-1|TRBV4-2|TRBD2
CASSHARGTSGTNEQFF
TGTGCCAGCAGCCATGCTCGAGGGACTAGCGGGACCAATGAGCAGTTCTTC
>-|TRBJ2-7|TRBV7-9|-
CASSPGQIYEQYF
TGTGCCAGCAGCCCGGGACAAATCTACGAGCAGTACTTC
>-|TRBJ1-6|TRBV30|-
CAWSLQLAPLHF
TGTGCCTGGAGCCTACAGCTCGCACCCCTCCACTTT
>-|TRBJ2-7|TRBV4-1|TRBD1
CASSQEGMGTGAYEQYF
TGCGCCAGCAGCCAAGAAGGGATGGGGACAGGGGCGTACGAGCAGTACTTC